Below, 6 T cell receptor beta chains from the same sample are listed, as sequenced in a study of T cells in Graves' hyperthyroidism and ophthalmopathy. Authors of the study amplified TCR beta CDR3 regions from RNA transcripts. Using the HTBI primer set, a first-round RT-PCR was run on the TCR CDR3. TCRdb ran MiXCR on the multiplex PCR reads and lists one entry per CDR3 protein. The table lists around 600,000 distinct CDR3 sequences, roughly a sixth of them singletons. The source material was blood. The receptors here all came from a woman in her 40s with Graves' ophthalmopathy.

This clonotype was recorded a few times. The chain couples TRBV29-1 to TRBJ2-1, with unresolved D. The V gene lost 4 bases and the J gene lost 6 bases, with 10 bases spanning the gap. The CDR3 loop spans 12 amino acids. The germline gives CDR1 SQVTM, CDR2 ANQGSEA. CDR3 residues: CSVGMVGNEQFF. The CDR3 nucleotides are TGCAGCGTTGGAATGGTTGGCAATGAGCAGTTCTTC.

In this sample, this clonotype turned up many times. The gene calls are TRBV5-1 and TRBJ2-1, with TRBD1 as a possible D gene (6 bases). From germline, CDR1 is SGHRS and CDR2 YFSETQ. CDR3 length: 16 amino acids. The V and J ends lost 3 bases and 4 bases respectively, with 17 bases between them. In DNA, the CDR3 is TGCGCCAGCAGCTCCCAAGGGGACACCGGGTACAATGAGCAGTTCTTC. Translating gives CASSSQGDTGYNEQFF.

The chain carries TRBV7-6 and TRBJ2-1; TRBD1 matches 12 bases. V lost 2 bases and J lost 9; bases outside the gene matches: 11. CDR1 is SGHVS, CDR2 FNYEAQ, per germline. The CDR3 spans 17 residues. CDR3 amino acids: CASSLRPGDRGQGEQFF. The CDR3 nucleotides read TGTGCCAGCAGCTTAAGGCCAGGGGACAGGGGGCAAGGTGAGCAGTTCTTC.

This clonotype has just a few counts. The chain joins TRBV6-1 to TRBJ1-6; no clear D. Trimming stripped 6 bases from V and 0 bases from J, with 12 bases between. Germline V gene lookup returns CDR1 MNHNS and CDR2 SASEGT. The CDR3 sequence is 16 residues long. The chain's CDR3 is CASSELGSSYNSPLHF. As DNA, the CDR3 is TGTGCCAGCAGCGAACTCGGGAGCTCCTATAATTCACCCCTCCACTTT.

The chain joins TRBV5-1 to TRBJ1-1; a weak D match, TRBD1 (5 bases). V gave up 0 bases and J gave up 11 bases, with 14 bases separating them. The CDR3 runs 13 residues. Germline V lookup: CDR1 SGHRS, CDR2 YFSETQ. The DNA of the CDR3 is TGCGCCAGCAGCTTGGATGGGGGATTAAGGGCTTTCTTT. Its translation is CASSLDGGLRAFF.

This clonotype has a handful of counts. The rearrangement joins TRBV7-6 to TRBJ1-4; D possibly corresponds to TRBD1 (6 bases). The CDR3 has 16 amino acids. CDR1 and CDR2 from the germline V gene are SGHVS and FNYEAQ. The V end lost 5 bases, the J end lost 4 bases, and 17 bases lay between the germline ends. The CDR3 region is CASSRGGNSYNEKLFF. The CDR3 DNA is TGTGCCAGCAGCCGAGGGGGAAACAGTTATAATGAAAAACTGTTTTTT. Looking up the rest from reference TRBV7-6 and TRBJ1-4 gives the full variable domain: GAGVSQSPRYKVTKRGQDVALRCDPISGHVSLYWYRQALGQGPEFLTYFNYEAQQDKSGLPNDRFSAERPEGSISTLTIQRTEQRDSAMYRCASSRGGNSYNEKLFFGSGTQLSVL.